This T cell receptor (beta chain) was profiled in a study of CD8+ T cells in alopecia areata (dated by TCRdb to the late 2010s). Notes on the research overall: The treated patients took part in an open-label pilot trial in which moderate-to-severe alopecia areata was treated with oral tofacitinib at 5 to 10 mg twice daily. Tofacitinib was administered for 6 to 18 months, and 6 months of follow-up off drug were then conducted to assess delayed response and recurrence. For the treated patients, the SALT score, which quantifies what percentage of scalp surface area is affected, served as the measure of disease severity. To study T cell clonal expansion in alopecia areata, the researchers applied high-throughput TCRbeta sequencing to both the C3H/HeJ mouse model and human patients. On the human side, TCRbeta sequencing was run on scalp tissue and on sorted CD4+ and CD8+ peripheral blood T cells from healthy controls and from alopecia areata patients with either patchy or totalis/universalis disease. Patients on tofacitinib were biopsied at baseline and after 4 and 24 weeks of treatment, and several of the patients also had a later scalp biopsy. Clonality in the scalp was compared among normal scalp (n=4), patchy alopecia areata scalp (n=8), and alopecia totalis/universalis scalp (n=8). RNA was extracted with the PAXgene miRNA kit for fixed scalp, the miRNeasy kit for PBMCs, and the RNeasy kit for mouse skin. immunoSEQ multiplex PCR using 35 Vbeta forward primers and 13 Jbeta reverse primers was used to amplify TCRbeta CDR3 regions. Study-wide findings and limitations: Lesional scalp, especially in alopecia totalis/universalis, showed higher clonality and more expanded CD8+ clones than normal scalp, suggesting antigenic drive. During tofacitinib treatment, many expanded lesional clones remained in scalp and blood, and this persistence may partly explain relapse after treatment is stopped. Resident alphabeta T cells in normal human skin are also sequenced, complicating scalp TCR repertoire analysis, unlike mouse skin dominated by gammadelta T cells. Compared with mice, TCR sequences shared between patients were less clear, possibly partly because of HLA diversity across the patient population. Because the treated cohort was small and had just a single nonresponder, larger studies are needed to establish links between baseline CD8+ expansion and response. Tofacitinib significantly decreased scalp clonality and the number of expanded CD8+ clones among the top 100 scalp clones.

Only a few counts were recorded for this clone. Its specific antigen is unknown. Base qualities were left out, and no much larger clone turns up one base away. Receptor libraries were prepared by the immunoSEQ multiplex PCR assay. RNA was extracted from all samples and reverse transcribed into cDNA, which served as template for TCR sequencing. First-strand cDNA was synthesized with SuperScript III using a 2:1 mix of oligo-dT and random hexamers. Amplification bias was assessed with a synthetic immune receptor repertoire, and residual bias was removed computationally. In the authors' own workflow: Raw reads were preprocessed to remove errors, and CDR3 was defined by IMGT conventions from the conserved cysteine to phenylalanine. Clonality was computed as 1 minus the Shannon entropy, with the entropy normalized by log2 of the number of productive unique TCRs. Whether scalp clones were CD4 or CD8 was inferred by matching scalp TCRbeta sequences against CD4 and CD8 repertoires sorted from blood. TCRdb re-hosts the immuneACCESS table, in-frame sequences only. Its copies lack some clones; in the studies checked, an unresolved V gene accounts for under half of them, and the cause for the rest is not known. Clone size and the V and J calls come from that table; the DNA yielded D and trimming. Recorded for this sample are nearly 2,000 clones; 65% to 85% of them occurred a single time. The ten top clones hold less than 8.5% of the sample.

Sample treatment or condition, as interpreted from the label and publication: oral pan-JAK inhibitor, 5-10 mg twice daily. Lesional scalp punch biopsies and peripheral blood were obtained from alopecia areata patients. Scalp biopsies from humans were placed right away in PAXgene tissue containers for fixation. The germline V gene provides CDR1 SGHDT and CDR2 YYEEEE. The V and J ends are trimmed by 4 bases and 0 bases, leaving 8 bases between them. The CDR3 sequence holds 14 residues, the cysteine and phenylalanine included. Kept here is only the CDR3 DNA, which spans 42 bases and is read in frame from base 1.

The chain links TRBV5-6 with TRBJ1-5; no D gene is confidently identified. The source of this sequence is a human donor with alopecia areata. Sequenced material: skin, taken at approximately week 45, from a patient treated with tofacitinib. The nucleotide sequence is TGTGCCAGCAGCCGCAGTCTTAGCAATCAGCCCCAGCATTTT. Translation gives CASSRSLSNQPQHF.